This entry lists 20 T cell receptor beta chains sequenced from one sample in a study of T cell changes during pregnancy in multiple sclerosis. Only in-frame clones appear in the TCRdb table, and some are missing; sequencing was by immunoSEQ multiplex PCR. The sample lists around 40,000 clones, 89% seen once, with about 1.2% in the top ten. The sample was CD4+ T cells from peripheral blood mononuclear cells, taken in the first trimester of pregnancy. The receptors originated from a female donor with multiple sclerosis, enrolled in a pregnancy study.

A single count supports this clone. The chain uses TRBV4-3 and TRBJ1-4, with 8 bases lining up with TRBD1. V shed 4 bases and J 6 bases; nucleotides not matched to a gene: 4. The CDR3 length is 14 residues. Germline lookup yields CDR1 LGHNA and CDR2 YSLEER. The CDR3 region is CASSPGQGYEKLFF. The CDR3 DNA sequence: TGCGCCAGCAGCCCCGGACAGGGTTATGAAAAACTGTTTTTT.

V gene TRBV7-6 combines with J gene TRBJ2-5, with D perhaps TRBD1 (6 bases). The CDR3 has 13 residues. V shed 7 bases and J shed 1 base, with 10 bases lying between them. Germline CDR1 reads SGHVS; CDR2 reads FNYEAQ. The CDR3 DNA is TGTGCCAGCAAACAGGGAAGCCAAGAGACCCAGTACTTC. Translation: CASKQGSQETQYF. Full variable domain (rest looked up from reference TRBV7-6 and TRBJ2-5): GAGVSQSPRYKVTKRGQDVALRCDPISGHVSLYWYRQALGQGPEFLTYFNYEAQQDKSGLPNDRFSAERPEGSISTLTIQRTEQRDSAMYRCASKQGSQETQYFGPGTRLLVL.

The genes are TRBV30 and TRBJ2-1, with 7 bases lining up with TRBD2. V trimming: 0 bases; J trimming: 7 bases; junction bases outside the gene matches: 6. Germline V lookup: CDR1 GTSNPN, CDR2 SVGIG (reference sequence). The CDR3 totals 14 residues. The CDR3 bases are TGTGCCTGGAGTGTACACCTCGGGGGGAATGAGCAGTTCTTC. As protein: CAWSVHLGGNEQFF. Variable domain in full (rest from reference TRBV30 and TRBJ2-1): SQTIHQWPATLVQPVGSPLSLECTVEGTSNPNLYWYRQAAGRGLQLLFYSVGIGQISSEVPQNLSASRPQDRQFILSSKKLLLSDSGFYLCAWSVHLGGNEQFFGPGTRLTVL.

The V call is TRBV29-1, the J call TRBJ1-2; no reliable D call. V gave up 0 bases and J gave up 6 bases, with 11 bases separating them. Germline lookup yields CDR1 SQVTM and CDR2 ANQGSEA. This CDR3 comprises 13 residues. This CDR3 reads CSVEDQEVNGYTF. The CDR3 DNA reads as TGCAGCGTTGAAGATCAGGAGGTAAATGGCTACACCTTC.

The chain uses TRBV2 and TRBJ2-1; 7 bases fit TRBD1. Germline CDR1 is SNHLY and CDR2 is FYNNEI. The V and J ends lost 9 bases and 6 bases, in that order; junction bases with no gene match: 2. The CDR3 consists of 11 residues. CDR3 nucleotide sequence: TGTGCCAGTGACAGGGCCAATGAGCAGTTCTTC. It encodes CASDRANEQFF. The full variable domain, with the rest looked up from reference TRBV2 and TRBJ2-1, is EPEVTQTPSHQVTQMGQEVILRCVPISNHLYFYWYRQILGQKVEFLVSFYNNEISEKSEIFDDQFSVERPDGSNFTLKIRSTKLEDSAMYFCASDRANEQFFGPGTRLTVL.

The V gene is TRBV10-2, the J gene TRBJ2-3; TRBD2 matches 9 bases. CDR3 length: 14 residues. J gave up 6 bases and V 7 bases, and 8 bases lay outside the gene matches. Germline V CDR1 and CDR2: WSHSY, SAAADI. As DNA, the CDR3 is TGCGCCAGCACTGGCGGGAGGGCGGGGGATACGCAGTATTTT. Its translation is CASTGGRAGDTQYF.

This clone has a single count. V usage is TRBV28 and J usage is TRBJ2-7, with D possibly TRBD2 on 6 matching bases. CDR1 and CDR2 (germline): MDHEN, SYDVKM. With 5 bases removed from V and 2 bases from J, the gap between germline ends came to 13 bases. The CDR3 consists of 14 residues. The CDR3 reads CASSNPGLTYEQYF. The CDR3 nucleotides read TGTGCCAGCAGTAATCCGGGACTTACCTACGAGCAGTACTTC.

The rearrangement joins TRBV30 to TRBJ1-2; D not resolved. The CDR3 is 13 amino acids. Germline assignment: CDR1 GTSNPN and CDR2 SVGIG (reference sequence). The ends were cut back, 1 base at V and 6 bases at J, with 12 bases in the middle. CDR3 coding DNA: TGTGCCTGGAGTGCCCGGGGAATGGATGGCTACACCTTC. Residues: CAWSARGMDGYTF.

The chain links TRBV28 to TRBJ1-3; 8 bases are a match to TRBD1. V lost 4 bases, J lost 3 bases, and 5 bases stayed unmatched. The CDR3 has 15 amino acids. Germline-derived CDR1 and CDR2 are MDHEN and SYDVKM. The CDR3 bases are TGTGCCAGCAGTTACGGGACAGGCCATGGAAACACCATATATTTT. Translation gives CASSYGTGHGNTIYF.

The CDR3 sequence: CASSADAGQGEKLFF. DNA of the CDR3: TGTGCCAGCAGTGCCGACGCGGGACAGGGTGAAAAACTGTTTTTT. The V and J genes are TRBV2 and TRBJ1-4; TRBD1 matches at 9 bases. The germline V gene has CDR1 SNHLY and CDR2 FYNNEI. CDR3 length: 15 residues. Unmatched junction bases numbered 7, after V lost 4 bases and J lost 7 bases.

V and J are TRBV7-3 and TRBJ2-1; 7 bases agree with TRBD2. Germline CDR1 SGHTA, CDR2 FQGTGA. After removal of 5 bases from V and 6 bases from J, the junction contained 10 bases not matched to a gene. The CDR3 has 15 residues. The CDR3 DNA follows: TGTGCCAGCAGCCCCGGGACTACTACCTCCAATGAGCAGTTCTTC. It specifies CASSPGTTTSNEQFF. Combining the CDR3 with reference TRBV7-3 and TRBJ2-1 gives the whole variable domain GAGVSQTPSNKVTEKGKYVELRCDPISGHTALYWYRQSLGQGPEFLIYFQGTGAADDSGLPNDRFFAVRPEGSVSTLKIQRTERGDSAVYLCASSPGTTTSNEQFFGPGTRLTVL.

The V gene is TRBV14, the J gene TRBJ2-6; 9 nucleotides match TRBD1. Germline V lookup: CDR1 SGHDN, CDR2 FVKESK. The CDR3 is made up of 15 amino acids. With V trimmed by 2 bases and J by 6 bases, 2 bases remained unmatched. The CDR3 nucleotides are TGTGCCAGCAGCCAACAACAGGGGGCGGCCAACGTCCTGACTTTC. This encodes CASSQQQGAANVLTF.

This clone appeared once. The CDR3 spells CASSLTGSGGEQYF. The CDR3 DNA sequence: TGTGCCAGCAGCTTGACGGGTTCCGGGGGCGAGCAGTACTTC. This sequence joins TRBV5-4 and TRBJ2-7; D possibly corresponds to TRBD2 (6 bases). CDR1 is SGHNT and CDR2 is YYREEE in the germline V gene (reference sequence). The length of the CDR3 is 14 residues. V dropped 1 base and J dropped 6 bases, with 14 bases sitting between them.

This clone was counted once. The chain combines TRBV6-1 with TRBJ2-1; D gene unclear. V was trimmed by 6 bases and J by 5 bases, leaving 17 bases between them. This CDR3 comprises 15 residues. Germline CDR1 reads MNHNS; CDR2 reads SASEGT. The CDR3 reads CASRRDYYDHNEQFF. The CDR3 DNA sequence: TGTGCCAGCAGGCGAGATTACTACGACCACAATGAGCAGTTCTTC.

Here the CDR3 reads CASSNTGGTEAFF. CDR3 nucleotide sequence: TGTGCCAGTAGTAATACAGGGGGCACTGAAGCTTTCTTT. The rearrangement links TRBV19 to TRBJ1-1; 8 positions match TRBD1. Germline lookup yields CDR1 LNHDA and CDR2 SQIVND (reference sequence). This CDR3 region has 13 residues. Unmatched junction bases numbered 2, after V lost 4 bases and J lost 4 bases.

This clone turned up a few times. The rearrangement joins TRBV9 to TRBJ1-2; 10 bases fit TRBD1. Trimming took 4 bases from V and 4 from J; bases not matched to a gene: 13. The CDR3 has 17 amino acids. Germline loops: CDR1 SGDLS, CDR2 YYNGEE. CDR3 bases: TGTGCCAGCAGCCGATGGGGTGGGACAGGGGAACGCTATGGCTACACCTTC. Translation gives CASSRWGGTGERYGYTF.

This chain joins TRBV7-9 and TRBJ2-3, with no clear D. The V end was cut by 1 base, the J end by 2 bases, with 7 bases between. This CDR3 comprises 14 residues. CDR1 and CDR2 from the germline V gene are SEHNR and FQNEAQ (reference sequence). CDR3 loop: CASSLGQNTDTQYF. The DNA for the CDR3 is TGTGCCAGCAGCTTAGGTCAGAACACAGATACGCAGTATTTT.

The chain has TRBV28 and TRBJ2-2; 7 nucleotides align to TRBD1. The CDR3 has 15 amino acids. Losses at the gene ends were 10 bases for V and 5 bases for J; bases not matched to a gene: 13. The germline CDR1 and CDR2 sequences are MDHEN and SYDVKM. The CDR3 spells CATLKGGGGTGELFF. CDR3 DNA sequence: TGTGCCACCCTCAAAGGGGGCGGTGGAACCGGGGAGCTGTTTTTT.

The gene calls are TRBV5-4 and TRBJ2-1; TRBD2 agrees at 9 bases. Looked up from germline, CDR1 is SGHNT and CDR2 is YYREEE (reference sequence). CDR3 length: 15 residues. The V gene end was trimmed by 1 base and the J gene end by 5 bases; junction bases not matched to a gene: 4. CDR3 sequence: CASSLFSGRHNEQFF. The CDR3 region has the DNA TGTGCCAGCAGCTTGTTTAGCGGGAGACACAATGAGCAGTTCTTC.

This chain uses TRBV7-3 with TRBJ2-1; the match to TRBD2 covers 7 bases. This CDR3 region has 15 residues. With V trimmed by 9 bases and J by 0 bases, 8 bases remained unmatched. Looked up from germline, CDR1 is SGHTA and CDR2 is FQGTGA. CDR3 nucleotide sequence: TGTGCCAGTCGTCACGGGGGGAGCTCCTACAATGAGCAGTTCTTC. It codes for CASRHGGSSYNEQFF. Looking up the rest from reference TRBV7-3 and TRBJ2-1 gives the full variable domain: GAGVSQTPSNKVTEKGKYVELRCDPISGHTALYWYRQSLGQGPEFLIYFQGTGAADDSGLPNDRFFAVRPEGSVSTLKIQRTERGDSAVYLCASRHGGSSYNEQFFGPGTRLTVL.